This TCR beta chain comes out of a study of identical twins. Study-wide findings and caveats: Researchers reported excess low generation probability among twin-shared out-of-frame alpha sequences.

As to this clonotype: Its antigen is as yet unknown.

TCRdb itself ran the 5' RACE reads through MiXCR, one entry per CDR3 protein. This sample has roughly 280,000 distinct CDR3 sequences; 8% to 9.5% occur once, and the top ten carry approximately 7%. This CDR3 is built from 13 residues. Trimming stripped 5 bases from V and 4 bases from J, with 12 bases between. This sample also appeared in a second study, on yellow fever vaccine responses in identical twins.

Sequenced sample: CD8+ T cells sorted from blood. This sequence joins TRBV12-3 or TRBV12-4 and TRBJ2-7; possibly TRBD2 for D (6 bases). This sequence was found in a woman aged 18-35 years in good health. The CDR3 bases are TGTGCCAGCAGTCCGGGACTGCCTTACGAGCAGTACTTC. Translation: CASSPGLPYEQYF.